This TCR beta chain was recovered during a study of blood T cell repertoires in COVID-19. In the study overall: The cDNA or gDNA used as material had been derived from T cells, B-cell-depleted T cells, or PBMCs.

The V gene's germline CDR1 is MNHEY and CDR2 SMNVEV (reference sequence). This CDR3 spans 14 amino acids. Trimming left V 8 bases short and J 3 bases short, with 16 bases between. Original handling: Estimation of nucleated cell counts relied on the amplification of reference gene primers. Profiling relied on immunoSEQ multiplex PCR, and the TCRdb table lists in-frame clones only, not all of them. V and J calls plus clone size are reproduced from that table; the DNA served to infer D and trimming. This sample has tens of thousands of clones, with roughly 82% found just once. This clone was picked up a small number of times.

The specimen was peripheral blood. The receptor comes from a man aged 55 to 70 with acute or convalescent COVID-19. The chain couples TRBV27 to TRBJ1-1; tentative D call: TRBD1 (5 bases). The CDR3 is CASHGGVSDTEAFF. As DNA, the CDR3 is TGTGCCAGCCATGGGGGGGTCTCGGACACTGAAGCTTTCTTT.